Following are 27 T cell receptor beta chains from one sample sequenced in a study of T cells in Graves' hyperthyroidism and ophthalmopathy. Using RNA transcripts as the source, TCR beta CDR3 regions were amplified. When the TCR CDR3 underwent first-round RT-PCR, the HTBI primer set was used. One entry per CDR3 protein results from TCRdb running MiXCR on the multiplex PCR reads. The sample carries about 350,000 distinct CDR3 sequences, 11% to 15% recorded once. Sequencing was carried out using blood. These receptors all come from a young woman with Graves' hyperthyroidism.

Only one count was recorded for this clonotype. This may stem from a read error, because a much larger clone lies one nucleotide away. The chain combines TRBV28 with TRBJ1-2; 7 nucleotides line up with TRBD1. Per germline, CDR1 MDHEN and CDR2 SYDVKM. The CDR3 has 13 amino acids. In DNA, the CDR3 is TGTACCAGCAGTTTTCGCAACAGGGGCGGCTACACCTTC. Its translation is CTSSFRNRGGYTF.

The chain links TRBV9 to TRBJ2-5, with D perhaps TRBD1 (6 bases). CDR3 length: 15 residues. V shed 3 bases and J shed 2 bases, with 14 bases lying between them. Germline lookup yields CDR1 SGDLS and CDR2 YYNGEE. The CDR3 is CASSAQGLDQETQYF. The CDR3 DNA sequence: TGTGCCAGCAGCGCCCAGGGGCTAGATCAAGAGACCCAGTACTTC.

To note about this clonotype: A read error may produce the germline difference seen at one junction end. Here the CDR3 reads CAGSRRGARDAFF. The DNA of the CDR3 is TGTGCCGGCAGTAGGAGGGGGGCCCGTGACGCTTTCTTT. V usage is TRBV6-1 and J usage is TRBJ1-1, with D perhaps TRBD1 (6 bases). This CDR3 spans 13 amino acids. The germline V gene has CDR1 MNHNS and CDR2 SASEGT.

This clonotype was detected only a few times. The V and J genes are TRBV7-9 and TRBJ2-3; 9 bases line up with TRBD2. Trimming at V came to 3 bases and at J to 2 bases, leaving 3 bases not matched to a gene. The CDR3 covers 15 residues. Germline CDR1 and CDR2: SEHNR and FQNEAQ (reference sequence). The CDR3 DNA follows: TGTGCCAGCAGCTTGGCGGGAGGGAACACAGATACGCAGTATTTT. Protein sequence: CASSLAGGNTDTQYF.

This clonotype was counted between two and nine times. The rearrangement uses TRBV14 and TRBJ2-7; 7 bases map to TRBD1. V dropped 2 bases and J dropped 2; count of bases not matched to a gene: 3. This CDR3 region has 14 residues. Germline CDR1 and CDR2: SGHDN and FVKESK. The CDR3 coding sequence is TGTGCCAGCAGCCAACCGGGACAGACCTACGAGCAGTACTTC. Translation: CASSQPGQTYEQYF.

This chain connects TRBV6-1 to TRBJ2-1; 8 nucleotides agree with TRBD2. The length of the CDR3 is 15 residues. J lost 5 bases, V lost 7 bases, and 10 bases had no gene match. CDR1 and CDR2 (germline): MNHNS, SASEGT. The chain's CDR3 is CASTTVSGSHNEQFF. The CDR3 DNA reads as TGTGCCAGCACGACAGTGAGCGGGAGTCACAATGAGCAGTTCTTC.

Only a few counts were recorded for this clonotype. The chain joins TRBV3-1 to TRBJ2-2; D is unresolved. Trimming cost V 1 base and J 6 bases, with 9 bases left between them. The germline gives CDR1 LGHDT, CDR2 YNNKEL (reference sequence). CDR3 length: 14 residues. The CDR3 DNA sequence: TGTGCCAGCAGCCAAGTAGCTGGGGCCGGGGAGCTGTTTTTT. Its translation: CASSQVAGAGELFF. Variable domain in full (rest from reference TRBV3-1 and TRBJ2-2): DTAVSQTPKYLVTQMGNDKSIKCEQNLGHDTMYWYKQDSKKFLKIMFSYNNKELIINETVPNRFSPKSPDKAHLNLHINSLELGDSAVYFCASSQVAGAGELFFGEGSRLTVL.

This clonotype was detected ten times or more. The CDR3 protein is CASSPSSGLFF. The CDR3 DNA sequence: TGTGCCAGCAGTCCCAGCAGTGGGCTGTTTTTT. V and J are TRBV7-2 and TRBJ2-2; D is unclear. Trimming pared 6 bases from V and 13 bases from J, leaving 12 bases between. The length of the CDR3 is 11 residues. The germline V gene has CDR1 SGHTA and CDR2 FQGNSA.

Ten or more counts support this clonotype. The chain is built from TRBV11-2 and TRBJ1-4, with D maybe TRBD1 (5 bases). Germline values: CDR1 SGHAT, CDR2 FQNNGV. V lost 2 bases, J lost 0 bases, and 7 bases lay in between. The CDR3 has 15 amino acids. In DNA, the CDR3 is TGTGCCAGCAGCTTACAAGGGGCAACTAATGAAAAACTGTTTTTT. This translates into CASSLQGATNEKLFF.

The CDR3 nucleotides are TGTGCCAGCAGCTTAAGGCCAGATAACACCGGGGAGCTGTTTTTT. This translates into CASSLRPDNTGELFF. The gene calls are TRBV7-9 and TRBJ2-2; D unresolved. Germline CDR1 SEHNR, CDR2 FQNEAQ (reference sequence). This CDR3 spans 15 amino acids. V dropped 2 bases and J dropped 2 bases, with 9 bases sitting between them.

This clonotype was observed a handful of times. V and J are TRBV4-3 and TRBJ2-1; D gene uncertain. V was trimmed by 3 bases and J by 6 bases, leaving 15 bases between them. CDR3 size: 15 residues. Germline values: CDR1 LGHNA, CDR2 YSLEER. The CDR3 sequence is CASSQVTARANEQFF. The CDR3 nucleotides are TGCGCCAGCAGCCAGGTTACCGCGCGCGCCAATGAGCAGTTCTTC.

This clonotype appeared many times. The rearrangement joins TRBV20-1 to TRBJ2-7, with D uncertain. The CDR3 spans 15 residues. CDR1 is DFQATT, CDR2 SNEGSKA, per germline (reference sequence). V was cut by 3 bases and J by 7 bases, with 22 bases left in between. The CDR3 nucleotides are TGCAGTGCTAGCAGTGCCCCCATCCTAGAGAGAGAGCAGTACTTC. This encodes CSASSAPILEREQYF.

This clonotype was counted ten times or more. The CDR3 loop reads CASSLGRMGNTEAFF. In DNA, the CDR3 is TGTGCCAGCAGCTTAGGGCGGATGGGGAACACTGAAGCTTTCTTT. This sequence joins TRBV7-2 and TRBJ1-1; D unclear. Germline V CDR1 and CDR2: SGHTA, FQGNSA. The CDR3 is made up of 15 amino acids. The V end was cut by 1 base, the J end by 1 base, with 10 bases between. The variable domain in full, with the rest retrieved from reference TRBV7-2 and TRBJ1-1, is GAGVSQSPSNKVTEKGKDVELRCDPISGHTALYWYRQSLGQGLEFLIYFQGNSAPDKSGLPSDRFSAERTGGSVSTLTIQRTQQEDSAVYLCASSLGRMGNTEAFFGQGTRLTVV.

The rearrangement links TRBV9 to TRBJ2-3, with 15 bases that match TRBD2. The CDR3 has 16 amino acids. The V gene end was trimmed by 4 bases and the J gene end by 6 bases; junction bases not matched to a gene: 6. Germline CDR1 is SGDLS and CDR2 is YYNGEE. The CDR3 DNA sequence: TGTGCCAGCAGCTACAGGACTAGCGGGAGGGCCGATACGCAGTATTTT. This encodes CASSYRTSGRADTQYF.

Many counts were recorded for this clonotype. The chain couples TRBV12-3 or TRBV12-4 to TRBJ2-1; 11 nucleotides line up with TRBD1. Trimming cost V 5 bases and J 2 bases; bases outside gene matches: 5. CDR3 length equals 16 residues. The CDR3 DNA follows: TGTGCCAGCAGTCGGGACAGGGGGACGCCCTACAATGAGCAGTTCTTC. Its protein is CASSRDRGTPYNEQFF.

The gene calls are TRBV9 and TRBJ1-1; no clear D gene. Trimming removed 0 bases from V and 6 bases from J, with 12 bases in between. This CDR3 contains 14 residues. The germline gives CDR1 SGDLS, CDR2 YYNGEE. CDR3 in DNA: TGTGCCAGCAGCGTAGACCCGGGGATGGCTGAAGCTTTCTTT. Its translation is CASSVDPGMAEAFF.

This clonotype was observed many times. The gene calls are TRBV12-3 or TRBV12-4 and TRBJ1-4; unclear D gene. V dropped 6 bases and J dropped 12 bases, with 17 bases sitting between them. This CDR3 has 13 residues. The CDR3 bases are TGTGCCAGCAGCATCAAGGCCGGGGTCGAACTGTTTTTT. Translation: CASSIKAGVELFF.

This clonotype has a count of ten or more. V gene TRBV27 combines with J gene TRBJ2-5; tentatively, D is TRBD2 (5 bases). V was trimmed by 1 base and J by 0 bases, leaving 9 bases between them. Per germline, CDR1 MNHEY and CDR2 SMNVEV (reference sequence). The CDR3 contains 15 residues. CDR3 nucleotide sequence: TGTGCCAGCAGTTTATACCGGGGAAACCAAGAGACCCAGTACTTC. This codes for CASSLYRGNQETQYF.

The chain recombines TRBV30 with TRBJ2-5, with TRBD2 as a possible D gene (5 bases). V was pared by 3 bases and J by 7 bases, with 18 bases between. This CDR3 has 14 amino acids. CDR1 and CDR2 from the germline V gene are GTSNPN and SVGIG (reference sequence). The CDR3 reads CAWRGSGFRGTQYF. The DNA for the CDR3 is TGTGCCTGGAGAGGGAGTGGGTTCCGGGGGACCCAGTACTTC.

This clonotype was picked up many times. The chain employs TRBV6-2 or TRBV6-3 and TRBJ2-5, with D possibly matching TRBD1 (6 bases). The V and J ends lost 7 bases and 4 bases respectively, with 13 bases between them. CDR3 length: 13 residues. CDR1 and CDR2 from the germline V gene are MNHEY and SVGEGT. CDR3 coding DNA: TGTGCCAGCACCCAAGGGGGAGCAGAGACCCAGTACTTC. This translates into CASTQGGAETQYF.

The table lists this clonotype with many counts. The chain recombines TRBV11-2 with TRBJ2-4; 14 bases align to TRBD2. Germline loops: CDR1 SGHAT, CDR2 FQNNGV. CDR3 size: 18 residues. The V segment lost 5 bases and the J segment 3 bases; nucleotides outside the gene matches: 9. The DNA of the CDR3 is TGTGCCAGCAGCACCGGGACTAGCGGGAGTTGGGACAAAAACATTCAGTACTTC. Residues: CASSTGTSGSWDKNIQYF. Complete variable domain (other parts from reference TRBV11-2 and TRBJ2-4): EAGVAQSPRYKIIEKRQSVAFWCNPISGHATLYWYQQILGQGPKLLIQFQNNGVVDDSQLPKDRFSAERLKGVDSTLKIQPAKLEDSAVYLCASSTGTSGSWDKNIQYFGAGTRLSVL.

The chain couples TRBV20-1 to TRBJ2-2; TRBD2 agrees at 7 bases. The CDR3 is 15 amino acids. Germline assignment: CDR1 DFQATT and CDR2 SNEGSKA (reference sequence). J lost 7 bases, V lost 0 bases, and 8 bases had no gene match. The CDR3 DNA is TGCAGTGCTAGAGATATGCGGGAGTGGAGCGGGGAGCTGTTTTTT. It translates to CSARDMREWSGELFF.

This clonotype was detected a few times. The chain recombines TRBV10-3 with TRBJ2-7; D might be TRBD2 (6 bases). The CDR3 spans 14 residues. Germline loops: CDR1 ENHRY, CDR2 SYGVKD. V was pared by 4 bases and J by 3 bases, with 13 bases between. CDR3 DNA: TGTGCCATCAGTGGGGGGGAGAAGGGCTACGAGCAGTACTTC. Residues: CAISGGEKGYEQYF.

This clonotype was observed many times. The chain is built from TRBV2 and TRBJ2-2; 9 bases are shared with TRBD2. This CDR3 has 15 residues. After removal of 11 bases from V and 7 bases from J, the junction contained 14 bases not matched to a gene. Germline CDR1 and CDR2: SNHLY and FYNNEI. The CDR3, as DNA: TGTGCCGGAAGAGGGGCGGGAGGGCCTCACGGGGAGCTGTTTTTT. Residues: CAGRGAGGPHGELFF.

The rearrangement uses TRBV28 and TRBJ2-5; TRBD1 aligns across 7 bases. Trimming took 8 bases from V and 5 from J; bases not matched to a gene: 11. The CDR3 length is 14 residues. Germline values: CDR1 MDHEN, CDR2 SYDVKM. The CDR3 nucleotides are TGTGCCAGCTTGGGACAGAGGGGGCAGGAGACCCAGTACTTC. Translation gives CASLGQRGQETQYF.

As regards this clonotype: A read error may explain this, as a much larger clone is one base away. This chain connects TRBV11-2 to TRBJ2-6, with 10 bases fitting TRBD2. Germline CDR1 SGHAT, CDR2 FQNNGV. With 5 bases clipped from V and 3 bases from J, the junction kept 10 bases outside the gene matches. This CDR3 region has 18 residues. The CDR3 reads CASSQLAGKTCGANVLTF. The CDR3 coding sequence is TGTGCCAGCAGCCAACTAGCGGGAAAGACCTGTGGGGCCAACGTCCTGACTTTC.

This clonotype was picked up many times. The chain joins TRBV30 to TRBJ1-1; D uncertain. Trimming removed 0 bases from V and 0 bases from J, with 8 bases in between. Germline V gene data show CDR1 as GTSNPN and CDR2 as SVGIG (reference sequence). CDR3 size: 14 residues. In DNA, the CDR3 is TGTGCCTGGAGTGTACGTCGGCTGAACACTGAAGCTTTCTTT. Translating it yields CAWSVRRLNTEAFF.